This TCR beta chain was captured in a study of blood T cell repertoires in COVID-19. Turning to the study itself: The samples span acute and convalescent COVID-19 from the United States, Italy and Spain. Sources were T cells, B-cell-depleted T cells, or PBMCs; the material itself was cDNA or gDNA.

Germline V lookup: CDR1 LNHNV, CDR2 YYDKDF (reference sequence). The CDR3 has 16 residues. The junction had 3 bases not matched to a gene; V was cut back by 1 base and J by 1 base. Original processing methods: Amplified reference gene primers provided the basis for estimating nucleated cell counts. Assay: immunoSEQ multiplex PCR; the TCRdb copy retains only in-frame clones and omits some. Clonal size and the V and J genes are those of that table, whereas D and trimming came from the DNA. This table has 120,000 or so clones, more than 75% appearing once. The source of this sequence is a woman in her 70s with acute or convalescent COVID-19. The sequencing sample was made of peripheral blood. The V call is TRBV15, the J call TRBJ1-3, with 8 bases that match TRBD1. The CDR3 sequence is CATSRGNRGSGNTIYF. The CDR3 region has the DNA TGTGCCACCAGCAGAGGGAACAGGGGGTCTGGAAACACCATATATTTT.